Shown below are 13 T cell receptor beta chains from a single sample sequenced in a study of cytomegalovirus exposure and HLA in healthy donors. Clones were sequenced by immunoSEQ multiplex PCR, and TCRdb holds only the in-frame ones, with some missing. The sample has about 400,000 clones; around 86% are singletons. Sequenced material: PBMCs. The origin of the receptors is a woman aged 18 to 35 in good health and CMV-seronegative.

This clone was observed once. The chain combines TRBV6-1 with TRBJ2-1; D not certain. V lost 10 bases, J lost 8 bases, and 12 bases lay in between. CDR3 length: 11 amino acids. CDR1 and CDR2 (germline): MNHNS, SASEGT. This chain's CDR3 is CATNTRYEQFF. CDR3 DNA: TGTGCCACCAATACAAGATATGAGCAGTTCTTC.

The table lists this clone with a count of one. The V gene is TRBV30, the J gene TRBJ2-3; no clear D. The germline gives CDR1 GTSNPN, CDR2 SVGIG (reference sequence). There are 12 residues in the CDR3. Trimming took 5 bases from V and 4 from J, leaving 10 bases between them. CDR3 sequence: CAWRSEADTQYF. In nucleotides, the CDR3 is TGTGCCTGGCGGTCTGAGGCAGATACGCAGTATTTT.

This chain links TRBV5-4 with TRBJ2-3, with 10 bases that match TRBD2. V lost 4 bases, J lost 4 bases, and 9 bases stayed unmatched. Germline assignment: CDR1 SGHNT and CDR2 YYREEE (reference sequence). This CDR3 spans 16 amino acids. CDR3 bases: TGTGCCAGCAGCCCTCGTGGGAGCGGGGGGGCAGATACGCAGTATTTT. Translating gives CASSPRGSGGADTQYF.

V and J are TRBV4-1 and TRBJ1-4, with 7 bases identical to TRBD1. The CDR3 length is 15 residues. Germline trimming cut 5 bases from V and 4 bases from J; bases unmatched to any gene: 7. Looked up from germline, CDR1 is MGHRA and CDR2 is YSYEKL. CDR3 protein: CASSYSGTVNEKLFF. The CDR3 coding sequence is TGCGCCAGCAGCTATTCCGGGACAGTTAATGAAAAACTGTTTTTT.

This chain joins TRBV6-1 and TRBJ2-4; 13 nucleotides agree with TRBD2. V lost 4 bases to trimming and J lost 4 bases; unmatched junction nucleotides: 7. Looked up from germline, CDR1 is MNHNS and CDR2 is SASEGT. There are 17 residues in the CDR3. The CDR3 spells CASSATSGGVPKNIQYF. The CDR3, as DNA: TGTGCCAGCAGTGCCACTAGCGGGGGGGTACCAAAAAACATTCAGTACTTC.

This sequence joins TRBV12-5 and TRBJ2-3, with D perhaps matching TRBD2 (6 bases). This CDR3 has 15 residues. The germline V gene encodes CDR1 LGHNT and CDR2 FRNRAP. Trimming removed 6 bases from V and 4 bases from J, with 17 bases in between. The CDR3: CASGRDLDLADTQYF. In DNA, the CDR3 is TGTGCTAGTGGCCGGGACTTAGACCTCGCAGATACGCAGTATTTT.

The chain recombines TRBV7-9 with TRBJ1-1; D is undetermined. Germline assignment: CDR1 SEHNR and CDR2 FQNEAQ (reference sequence). This CDR3 contains 14 residues. The V end was cut by 4 bases, the J end by 7 bases, with 16 bases between. The CDR3 nucleotides read TGTGCCAGCAGCTCACTCGCCGGACGGGGTGAAGCTTTCTTT. As protein: CASSSLAGRGEAFF.

The chain joins TRBV5-1 to TRBJ2-1; 10 positions agree with TRBD2. The V gene's germline CDR1 is SGHRS and CDR2 YFSETQ. The V and J ends lost 1 base and 2 bases, in that order; junction bases with no gene match: 9. CDR3 length: 18 amino acids. The chain's CDR3 is CASSLHPPSGGAYNEQFF. CDR3 sequence (DNA): TGCGCCAGCAGCTTGCACCCGCCCAGCGGGGGGGCCTACAATGAGCAGTTCTTC.

J is TRBJ2-2 and V is TRBV27, with 13 nucleotides matching TRBD2. The CDR3 length is 18 residues. The junction had 14 bases not matched to a gene; V was cut back by 7 bases and J by 6 bases. Germline CDR1 reads MNHEY; CDR2 reads SMNVEV (reference sequence). The CDR3 reads CASNPRGTSGVLAGELFF. DNA of the CDR3: TGTGCCAGCAACCCACGAGGGACTAGCGGGGTTCTTGCCGGGGAGCTGTTTTTT.

This clone occurred a few times. This chain uses TRBV6-5 with TRBJ2-1; D is unresolved. The CDR3 sequence is 12 residues long. V was cut by 4 bases and J by 8 bases, with 9 bases left in between. Germline-derived CDR1 and CDR2 are MNHEY and SVGAGI. CDR3 nucleotide sequence: TGTGCCAGCAGTTCGTCCGAGGATGAGCAGTTCTTC. This translates into CASSSSEDEQFF.

The rearrangement uses TRBV11-2 and TRBJ2-3; the D is unclear. V dropped 0 bases and J dropped 2 bases, with 18 bases sitting between them. This CDR3 spans 18 amino acids. The germline gives CDR1 SGHAT, CDR2 FQNNGV. The CDR3 DNA sequence: TGTGCCAGCAGCTTAGATGTCATTTCCCTAGATGCCACAGATACGCAGTATTTT. Its protein is CASSLDVISLDATDTQYF. Full variable domain (outside the CDR3, taken from reference TRBV11-2 and TRBJ2-3): EAGVAQSPRYKIIEKRQSVAFWCNPISGHATLYWYQQILGQGPKLLIQFQNNGVVDDSQLPKDRFSAERLKGVDSTLKIQPAKLEDSAVYLCASSLDVISLDATDTQYFGPGTRLTVL.

This clone has a single count. V gene TRBV11-2 combines with J gene TRBJ2-1; a possible D gene is TRBD2 (6 bases). In germline, CDR1 is SGHAT, CDR2 FQNNGV. The CDR3 consists of 15 residues. V lost 0 bases, J lost 1 base, and 7 bases lay in between. CDR3 nucleotide sequence: TGTGCCAGCAGCTTAGATCGGGGGTCCTACAATGAGCAGTTCTTC. Translating gives CASSLDRGSYNEQFF.

The chain recombines TRBV5-8 with TRBJ2-7, with D tentatively TRBD1 (6 bases). The CDR3 has 13 amino acids. With 4 bases removed from V and 3 bases from J, the gap between germline ends came to 11 bases. Per germline, CDR1 SGHTS and CDR2 YDEGEE. CDR3 region: CASSPTGSYEQYF. In nucleotides, the CDR3 is TGTGCCAGCAGCCCGACAGGTAGCTACGAGCAGTACTTC.